Presented here are 21 T cell receptor beta chains from one specimen sequenced in a study of read filtering for tumor transcriptome and immune sequencing. Molecular barcoded adaptors covering alpha/delta and beta/gamma chains were used on 400 to 450 ng RNA. TCRdb itself ran the reads through MiXCR, one entry per CDR3 protein. The data contain 94,000 or so distinct CDR3 sequences, about 12% of them singletons. Sequencing was performed on a population of CD138-negative cells sorted from bone marrow. The receptors come from a donor over 35 with multiple myeloma.

This clonotype was counted between two and nine times. This sequence may be a read error, since a much larger clone differs from it by one base. This chain connects TRBV15 to TRBJ1-5; no reliable D call. Germline V CDR1 and CDR2: LNHNV, YYDKDF (reference sequence). With 6 bases removed from V and 2 bases from J, the gap between germline ends came to 5 bases. The CDR3 is 12 amino acids. The CDR3 reads CATRVGNQPQHF. The CDR3 nucleotides read TGTGCCACCAGAGTGGGCAATCAGCCCCAGCATTTT.

At least ten counts were recorded for this clonotype. V and J are TRBV2 and TRBJ1-5, with 9 bases lining up with TRBD1. This CDR3 comprises 15 residues. Germline V gives CDR1 SNHLY, CDR2 FYNNEI. The V segment lost 6 bases and the J segment 4 bases; nucleotides outside the gene matches: 7. The CDR3, as DNA: TGTGCCAGCAGGACCGGGACAGGGAGAAATCAGCCCCAGCATTTT. It is translated as CASRTGTGRNQPQHF.

In this sample, this clonotype turned up a few times. This sequence joins TRBV20-1 and TRBJ2-5; D remains unclear. The CDR3 has 14 amino acids. V dropped 4 bases and J dropped 1 base, with 13 bases sitting between them. Per germline, CDR1 DFQATT and CDR2 SNEGSKA (reference sequence). CDR3 amino acids: CSAMLAVAQETQYF. Written as DNA, the CDR3 is TGCAGTGCTATGCTCGCGGTTGCCCAAGAGACCCAGTACTTC.

The table lists this clonotype with many counts. J is TRBJ2-7 and V is TRBV20-1; D may match TRBD1 or TRBD2 (6 bases each). The V gene's germline CDR1 is DFQATT and CDR2 SNEGSKA (reference sequence). V was shortened by 3 bases and J by 3 bases, with 18 bases between the two germline ends. The CDR3 has 15 residues. As DNA, the CDR3 is TGCAGTGCTAGCCGCAGACAGGAGGGGTACTACGAGCAGTACTTC. Translation: CSASRRQEGYYEQYF.

This clonotype occurred many times. This sequence joins TRBV5-6 and TRBJ2-3, with D tentatively TRBD2 (6 bases). CDR3 length: 15 residues. Trimming pared 4 bases from V and 0 bases from J, leaving 12 bases between. Germline values: CDR1 SGHDT, CDR2 YYEEEE. The CDR3 sequence is CASSALAHSTDTQYF. The CDR3 DNA sequence: TGTGCCAGCAGCGCCCTAGCGCATAGCACAGATACGCAGTATTTT.

This clonotype was seen many times. The V call is TRBV9, the J call TRBJ1-4, with 8 bases matching TRBD1. Germline-derived CDR1 and CDR2 are SGDLS and YYNGEE. Losses at the gene ends were 4 bases for V and 8 bases for J; bases not matched to a gene: 10. The CDR3 extends over 15 amino acids. Here the CDR3 DNA reads TGTGCCAGCAGCCCATTAACAGGGGGAACCGAAAAACTGTTTTTT. This encodes CASSPLTGGTEKLFF.

This clonotype has ten or more counts. This sequence joins TRBV20-1 and TRBJ2-3; no definite D call. There are 14 residues in the CDR3. Germline loops: CDR1 DFQATT, CDR2 SNEGSKA (reference sequence). The V and J ends lost 1 base and 2 bases respectively, with 10 bases between them. The CDR3 region has the DNA TGCAGTGCTAGAGGGCCTGAGATCACAGATACGCAGTATTTT. It yields the protein CSARGPEITDTQYF.

This clonotype was seen at least ten times. This chain connects TRBV20-1 to TRBJ2-1; 10 nucleotides agree with TRBD2. The CDR3 is made up of 16 amino acids. The junction had 12 bases not matched to a gene; V was cut back by 0 bases and J by 10 bases. Germline CDR1 and CDR2: DFQATT and SNEGSKA (reference sequence). CDR3 sequence: CSAREGGSGRAGEQFF. CDR3 nucleotide sequence: TGCAGTGCTAGAGAAGGGGGGAGCGGGAGGGCCGGGGAGCAGTTCTTC.

As for this clonotype: A much larger clone is a single base away; this may be a read error. This sequence joins TRBV5-1 and TRBJ2-1, with D unclear. Germline V lookup: CDR1 SGHRS, CDR2 YFSETQ. This CDR3 is 14 amino acids long. Deletions cut 0 bases from V and 3 bases from J, with 7 bases between. The CDR3 region has the DNA TGCGCCAGCAGCTTGGGGGGTTTCTACAATGAGCAGTTCTTC. Its translation is CASSLGGFYNEQFF. The variable domain in full, with the rest retrieved from reference TRBV5-1 and TRBJ2-1, is KAGVTQTPRYLIKTRGQQVTLSCSPISGHRSVSWYQQTPGQGLQFLFEYFSETQRNKGNFPGRFSGRQFSNSRSEMNVSTLELGDSALYLCASSLGGFYNEQFFGPGTRLTVL.

The chain joins TRBV18 to TRBJ1-1; D is perhaps TRBD1 (5 bases). Germline assignment: CDR1 KGHSH and CDR2 LQKENI. V lost 6 bases and J lost 7, with 12 bases in between. The CDR3 covers 12 residues. The CDR3 loop reads CASSLDRNEAFF. The CDR3 nucleotides read TGTGCCAGCTCGCTAGACAGAAATGAAGCTTTCTTT.

Notes on this clonotype: This may arise from a read error, as a much more abundant clone is one base away. V gene TRBV5-1 combines with J gene TRBJ2-2; maybe TRBD1 (5 bases). The V gene's germline CDR1 is SGHRS and CDR2 YFSETQ. The CDR3 length is 14 residues. DNA for the CDR3: TGCGCCAGCAGCGCGACAGCGAACACCTGGGAGCTGTTTTTT. Its translation: CASSATANTWELFF.

This clonotype was detected ten times or more. This chain joins TRBV5-6 and TRBJ2-7, with no clear D. Germline V gene lookup returns CDR1 SGHDT and CDR2 YYEEEE. The germline V and J ends were trimmed by 4 bases and 0 bases, with 14 bases remaining between them. This CDR3 region has 15 residues. The CDR3 region is CASSKPGHSSYEQYF. DNA of the CDR3: TGTGCCAGCAGCAAACCCGGGCATAGCTCCTACGAGCAGTACTTC.

This clonotype has a count of ten or more. The rearrangement joins TRBV20-1 to TRBJ2-3; unclear D gene. Trimming took 6 bases from V and 4 from J, leaving 8 bases between them. There are 11 residues in the CDR3. CDR1 and CDR2 (germline): DFQATT, SNEGSKA (reference sequence). CDR3 nucleotide sequence: TGCAGTGCATGGCTAGCAGATACGCAGTATTTT. Translation: CSAWLADTQYF.

Concerning this clonotype: A much larger clone lies one base from this, so it may be a read error. This is likely a read error, given that the CDR3 carries no conserved phenylalanine or tryptophan at its end. The J gene is TRBJ2-1, the V gene TRBV10-1; 7 positions agree with TRBD2. CDR3 size: 15 residues. J was trimmed by 6 bases and V by 4 bases; bases with no gene match: 9. CDR1 and CDR2 from the germline V gene are WNHNN and SYGVQD (reference sequence). CDR3 DNA: TGCGCCAGCAGTGGACCAGGCGGGAGCGGCAATGAGCAGTTCCTC. This gives the protein CASSGPGGSGNEQFL.

This clonotype was counted only a few times. This chain uses TRBV2 with TRBJ1-4; D gene ambiguous. The CDR3 spans 12 residues. Germline V lookup: CDR1 SNHLY, CDR2 FYNNEI. V dropped 5 bases and J dropped 11 bases, with 12 bases sitting between them. CDR3 DNA sequence: TGTGCCAGCAGTATACCCCCCGGTAAACTGTTTTTT. Protein sequence: CASSIPPGKLFF.

To note about this clonotype: At one of its ends the junction is not consistent with the germline gene, which may arise from a read error. The chain carries TRBV11-2 and TRBJ1-3, with D perhaps matching TRBD1 (5 bases). The germline V gene has CDR1 SGHAT and CDR2 FQNNGV. This CDR3 is built from 16 residues. The CDR3 region is CASSLRDPRSGNTTYF. CDR3 in DNA: TGTGCCAGCAGCTTAAGGGACCCTCGCTCTGGAAACACCACATATTTT.

This clonotype was seen repeatedly, ten times or more. The rearrangement uses TRBV5-6 and TRBJ2-1; 8 bases are shared with TRBD2. Looked up from germline, CDR1 is SGHDT and CDR2 is YYEEEE. V lost 1 base and J lost 2; bases outside the gene matches: 5. The CDR3 consists of 16 residues. In DNA form, the CDR3 reads TGTGCCAGCAGCTTGTGGGCTAGCGGGCCCTACAATGAGCAGTTCTTC. It yields the protein CASSLWASGPYNEQFF.

On this clonotype itself: This clone may be a read error of a much larger clone one base away. The rearrangement uses TRBV25-1 and TRBJ1-1; TRBD1 agrees at 9 bases. CDR3 length: 16 amino acids. V was pared by 8 bases and J by 3 bases, with 13 bases of the junction left unmatched. Germline assignment: CDR1 MGHDK and CDR2 SYGVNS. Written as DNA, the CDR3 is TGTGCCAGCGGAAGCCGGGACAGGGTGGGGGACACTGAAGCTTTCTTT. Translation: CASGSRDRVGDTEAFF.

At least ten counts were recorded for this clonotype. This chain connects TRBV20-1 to TRBJ1-1; maybe TRBD1 (5 bases). Germline values: CDR1 DFQATT, CDR2 SNEGSKA (reference sequence). CDR3 size: 14 residues. Deletions cut 0 bases from V and 7 bases from J, with 15 bases between. DNA for the CDR3: TGCAGTGCTAGAGATCCGGACAACTACCTTGAAGCTTTCTTT. Its translation: CSARDPDNYLEAFF.

This clonotype has ten or more counts. This chain connects TRBV5-5 to TRBJ2-5; 10 bases are shared with TRBD2. V shed 4 bases, J shed 3 bases, and the junction held 3 bases outside the gene matches. The CDR3 is made up of 14 amino acids. CDR1 SGHKS and CDR2 YYEKEE come from the germline V gene (reference sequence). CDR3 in DNA: TGTGCCAGCAGCGCCGGACTAGCGGAAGAGACCCAGTACTTC. Translation gives CASSAGLAEETQYF.

To note about this clonotype: Compared with germline, one end of the junction differs, possibly owing to a read error. The genes are TRBV7-7 and TRBJ2-3; D remains unclear. Germline V CDR1 and CDR2: SSHAT, FNYEAQ (reference sequence). The CDR3 totals 13 residues. The CDR3 DNA reads as TGTGCTAGCAGCTTAGGGCCCACAGATACGCAGTATTTT. Translation: CASSLGPTDTQYF.